This TCR beta chain was documented in a study of T-cell memory formation after mild COVID-19. 5'RACE primed from the constant segment yielded TCR alpha and TCR beta cDNA libraries bearing sample barcodes and UMIs. TCRdb reanalysed the 5' RACE reads using MiXCR and keeps one entry per CDR3 protein. The sample lists around 150,000 distinct CDR3 sequences, roughly 31% occurring once. This clonotype occurred once. In germline, CDR1 is SGHTA, CDR2 FQGNSA. CDR3 length: 13 residues. V lost 5 bases to trimming and J lost 7 bases, with 12 bases between them. The chain combines TRBV7-2 with TRBJ1-5; unclear D gene. The source material was PBMCs or a T cell subset sorted from them (not recorded which). This clonotype originated in an adult woman who had mild COVID-19 (a few samples of this study predate the infection). Cell type and time point are not known. CDR3 DNA sequence: TGTGCCAGCAGCCGAGGGTATGAACAGCCCCAGCATTTT. It encodes CASSRGYEQPQHF.